This T cell receptor (beta chain) emerged from a study of post-analysis software for immune sequencing data. Overall study findings and caveats: Five TRBV segments occurring more often in patients than controls included TRBV5-6, TRBV5-1 and TRBV20-1.

The TCR beta cDNA libraries contained unique molecular identifiers. TCRdb used MiXCR to reprocess the PCR reads, holding one entry per CDR3 protein. This sample has about 400,000 distinct CDR3 sequences; roughly 36% occur once, and the top ten carry around 15%. The CDR3 runs 18 residues. Trimming pared 4 bases from V and 0 bases from J, leaving 16 bases between. On this clonotype itself: Antigen specificity is unknown.

The sequencing sample was made of blood. The rearrangement uses TRBV12-3 or TRBV12-4 and TRBJ2-6; perhaps TRBD2 as D (5 bases). This receptor was identified in a girl aged 10-17 years with multiple sclerosis. DNA of the CDR3: TGTGCCAGCAGTTCAGGACGGGGTTCGGGCTCTGGGGCCAACGTCCTGACTTTC. This encodes CASSSGRGSGSGANVLTF.